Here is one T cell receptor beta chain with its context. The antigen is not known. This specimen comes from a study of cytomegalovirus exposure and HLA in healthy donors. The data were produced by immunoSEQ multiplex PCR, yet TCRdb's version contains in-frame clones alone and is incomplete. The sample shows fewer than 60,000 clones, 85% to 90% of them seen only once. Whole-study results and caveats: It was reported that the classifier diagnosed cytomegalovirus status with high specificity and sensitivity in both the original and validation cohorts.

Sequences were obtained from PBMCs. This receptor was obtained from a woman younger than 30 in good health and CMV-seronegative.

CDR3 residues: CASSSGDSAGAADTQYF. Written as DNA, the CDR3 is TGTGCCAGCAGCTCGGGTGATAGCGCGGGAGCGGCAGATACGCAGTATTTT. This rearrangement joins TRBV5-5 to TRBJ2-3, with 7 bases fitting TRBD2. The CDR3 spans 17 residues. Looked up from germline, CDR1 is SGHKS and CDR2 is YYEKEE (reference sequence). V dropped 3 bases and J dropped 4; count of bases not matched to a gene: 14.